This T cell receptor beta chain was identified during a study of cytomegalovirus exposure and HLA in healthy donors. Study information: Early on, a data release was issued that held 65 million to 100 million unique TCRs from HLA-typed donors.

The study's findings and limits: Donors were assumed by presence/absence analyses to have roughly uniform sequencing depth. 150 to 200 TCR beta chains were listed as cytomegalovirus-associated. The study carried out a later analysis of TCR beta sequences. It associated approximately 16,000 of them with specific HLA alleles at a false discovery rate of 0.05.

Details on this clone: Its target is unknown.

Primers included in the PCR were 60 Vbeta and 13 Jbeta primers. Sequencing used immunoSEQ multiplex PCR; TCRdb keeps in-frame clones, though not all of them. This listing includes 75,000 to 95,000 clones. This CDR3 contains 16 residues. Trimming left V 3 bases short and J 4 bases short, with 15 bases between. CDR1 is MGHRA and CDR2 is YSYEKL in the germline V gene. This chain joins TRBV4-1 and TRBJ2-2; TRBD1 might be the D (6 bases). Sequenced sample: PBMCs. This sequence was found in a girl between 10 and 17 years old in good health and CMV-seropositive. Written as DNA, the CDR3 is TGCGCCAGCAGCCAGTCTCCCACAGGGTCCACCGGGGAGCTGTTTTTT. Translating gives CASSQSPTGSTGELFF.